This T cell receptor beta chain was sequenced for a study of CD8+ T cells in alopecia areata. About the study: Severity in treated patients was scored by percentage of scalp area affected. Study outcomes and limitations: While patients received tofacitinib, many expanded lesional clones remained present in scalp and blood. Affected lesional scalp, above all in alopecia totalis/universalis, was more clonal than normal scalp.

CDR3 size: 13 residues. Germline V gene lookup returns CDR1 MNHNS and CDR2 SASEGT. Between the trimmed V and J ends, which lost 2 bases and 7 bases, there was a span of 8 bases. With regard to this clone: Its antigen is undetermined.

Sample treatment: oral pan-JAK inhibitor, 5-10 mg twice daily. Researchers took lesional scalp punch biopsies and peripheral blood from people who were alopecia areata patients. After isolation, RNA underwent reverse transcription to generate cDNA as the sequencing template. Sequencing used immunoSEQ multiplex PCR; TCRdb keeps in-frame clones, though not all of them. Counted here are fewer than 250,000 clones, approximately 60% occurring once; the ten biggest clones make up roughly 0.7%. The sample here was CD4+ T cells sorted from blood, taken at week 4, from a patient treated with tofacitinib. V gene TRBV6-1 combines with J gene TRBJ2-2, with no clear D. The receptor's source is a human donor with alopecia areata. CDR3 DNA: TGTGCCAGCAGTGAACATCAGGTCGGGGAGCTGTTTTTT. Its protein product is CASSEHQVGELFF.